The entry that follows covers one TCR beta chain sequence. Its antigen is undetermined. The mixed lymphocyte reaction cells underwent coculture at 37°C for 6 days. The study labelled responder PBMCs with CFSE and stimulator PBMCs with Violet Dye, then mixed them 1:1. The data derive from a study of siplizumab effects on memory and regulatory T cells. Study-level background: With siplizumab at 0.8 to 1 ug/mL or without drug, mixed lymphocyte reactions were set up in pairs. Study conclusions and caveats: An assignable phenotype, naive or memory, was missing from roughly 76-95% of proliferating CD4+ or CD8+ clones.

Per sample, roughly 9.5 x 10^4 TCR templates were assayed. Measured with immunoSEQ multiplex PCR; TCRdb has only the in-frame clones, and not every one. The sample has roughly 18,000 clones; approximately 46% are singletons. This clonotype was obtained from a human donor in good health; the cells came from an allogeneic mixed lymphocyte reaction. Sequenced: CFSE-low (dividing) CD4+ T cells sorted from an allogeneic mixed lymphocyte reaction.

The CDR3, as DNA: TGTGCCAGCAGCTTGCGGCTAGCGGGGGCAAATGAGCAGTTCTTC. This sequence encodes CASSLRLAGANEQFF. The chain has TRBV7-2 and TRBJ2-1, with 10 nucleotides matching TRBD2. This CDR3 spans 15 amino acids. Germline lookup yields CDR1 SGHTA and CDR2 FQGNSA. V shed 3 bases and J 7 bases; nucleotides not matched to a gene: 6.